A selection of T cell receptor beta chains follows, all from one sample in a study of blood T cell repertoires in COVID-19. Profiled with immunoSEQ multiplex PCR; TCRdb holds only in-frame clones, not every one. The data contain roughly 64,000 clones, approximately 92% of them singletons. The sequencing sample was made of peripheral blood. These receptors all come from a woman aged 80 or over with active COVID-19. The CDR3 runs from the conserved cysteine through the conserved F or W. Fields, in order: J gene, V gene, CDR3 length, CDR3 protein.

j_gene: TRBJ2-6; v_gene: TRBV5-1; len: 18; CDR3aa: CASRDTPAGLSGANVLTF
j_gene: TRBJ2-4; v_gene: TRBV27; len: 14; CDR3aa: CASSFAGGMNIQYF
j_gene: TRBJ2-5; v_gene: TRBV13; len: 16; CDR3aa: CASSTQLAGGPETQYF
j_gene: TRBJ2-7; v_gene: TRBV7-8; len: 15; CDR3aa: CASSGGGRSSYEQYF
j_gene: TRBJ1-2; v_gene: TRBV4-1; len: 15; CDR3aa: CASSQALEAMRGYTF
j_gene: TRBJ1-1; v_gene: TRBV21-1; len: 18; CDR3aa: CASSPKEEPGTENTEAFF
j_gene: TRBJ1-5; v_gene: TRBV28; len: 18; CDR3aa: CASSSRGQGIMRNQPQHF
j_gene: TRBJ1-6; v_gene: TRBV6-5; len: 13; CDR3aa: CASRGDRVSPLHF
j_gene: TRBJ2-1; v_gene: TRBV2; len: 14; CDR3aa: CASSDTSGIIEQFF
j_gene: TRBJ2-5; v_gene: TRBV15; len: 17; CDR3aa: CATSLRVVPAPRETQYF
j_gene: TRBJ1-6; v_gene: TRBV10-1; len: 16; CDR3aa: CASSSTILQRSSPLHF
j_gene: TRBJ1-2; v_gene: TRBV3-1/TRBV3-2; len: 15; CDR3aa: CASSHRQGVDYGYTF
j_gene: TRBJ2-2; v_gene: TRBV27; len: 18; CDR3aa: CASSLSLGVAGVGGELFF
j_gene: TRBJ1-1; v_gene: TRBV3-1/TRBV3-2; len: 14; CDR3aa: CASSQGQGVTEAFF
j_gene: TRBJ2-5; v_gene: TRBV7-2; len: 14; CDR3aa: CASSLVRGHETQYF
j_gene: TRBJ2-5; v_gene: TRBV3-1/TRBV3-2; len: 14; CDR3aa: CASSQDLAQETQYF
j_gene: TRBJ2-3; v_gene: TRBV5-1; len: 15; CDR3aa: CASSLASLPTDTQYF
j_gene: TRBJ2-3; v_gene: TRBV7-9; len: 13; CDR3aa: CASSKLGTDTQYF
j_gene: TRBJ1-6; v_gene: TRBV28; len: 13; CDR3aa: CASSLMTGDPLHF
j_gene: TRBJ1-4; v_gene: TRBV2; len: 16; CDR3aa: CASGGSPTGRQEKLFF